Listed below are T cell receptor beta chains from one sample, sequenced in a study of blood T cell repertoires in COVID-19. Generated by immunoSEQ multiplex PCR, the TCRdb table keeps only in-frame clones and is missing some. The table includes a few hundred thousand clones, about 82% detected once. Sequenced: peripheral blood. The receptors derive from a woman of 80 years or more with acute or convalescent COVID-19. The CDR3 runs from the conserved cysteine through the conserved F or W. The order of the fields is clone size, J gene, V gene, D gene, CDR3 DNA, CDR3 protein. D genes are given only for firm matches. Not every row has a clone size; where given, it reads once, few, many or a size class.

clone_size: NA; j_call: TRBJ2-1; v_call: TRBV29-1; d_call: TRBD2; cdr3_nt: TGCAGCGATTACGCCGCGGGGAGGGGCCGGGCGGGCTACAATGAGCAGTTCTTC; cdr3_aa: CSDYAAGRGRAGYNEQFF
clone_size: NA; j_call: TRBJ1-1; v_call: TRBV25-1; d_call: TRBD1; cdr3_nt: TGTGCCAGCAGTGAATATGCGGGACAGAGAGCTTTCTTT; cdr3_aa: CASSEYAGQRAFF
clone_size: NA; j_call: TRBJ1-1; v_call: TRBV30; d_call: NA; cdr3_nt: TGTGCCTGGAGTGTTGGGAGGGGCGGGTACACTGAAGCTTTCTTT; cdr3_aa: CAWSVGRGGYTEAFF
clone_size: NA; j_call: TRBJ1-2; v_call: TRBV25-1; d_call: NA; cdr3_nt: TGTGCCAGCAGTGATCAGCAGGCAGTAACCTTC; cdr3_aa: CASSDQQAVTF
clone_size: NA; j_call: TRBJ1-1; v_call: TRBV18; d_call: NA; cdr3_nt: TGTGCCAGCTCACCCCGAGGGTTCACTGAAGCTTTCTTT; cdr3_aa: CASSPRGFTEAFF
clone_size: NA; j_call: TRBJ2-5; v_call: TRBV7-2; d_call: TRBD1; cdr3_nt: TGTGCCAGCAGCCCAAGACAGGGGAGGGAGACCCAGTACTTC; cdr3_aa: CASSPRQGRETQYF
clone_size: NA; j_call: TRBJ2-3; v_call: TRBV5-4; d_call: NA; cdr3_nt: TGTGCCAGCAGCCTCGGGGGCGGGAGATCAGATACGCAGTATTTT; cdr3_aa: CASSLGGGRSDTQYF
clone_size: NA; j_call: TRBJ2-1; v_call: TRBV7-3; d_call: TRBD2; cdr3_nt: TGTGCCAGCAGCCCCGCCGGGACTAGCCCCAATGAGCAGTTCTTC; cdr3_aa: CASSPAGTSPNEQFF
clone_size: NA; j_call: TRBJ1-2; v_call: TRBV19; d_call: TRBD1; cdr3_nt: TGTGCCAGTAGTCCCAGGGGGGCTGGTGCTGGCTACACCTTC; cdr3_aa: CASSPRGAGAGYTF
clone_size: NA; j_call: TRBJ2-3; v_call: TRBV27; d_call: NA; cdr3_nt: TGTGCCAGCAGTTTAGGGGCTAGAGCAACGGATACGCAGTATTTT; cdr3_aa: CASSLGARATDTQYF
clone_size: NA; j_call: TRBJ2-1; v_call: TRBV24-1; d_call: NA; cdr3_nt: TGTGCCACCAGTGATTCGGGTAGGAGCTCCTACAATGAGCAGTTCTTC; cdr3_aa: CATSDSGRSSYNEQFF
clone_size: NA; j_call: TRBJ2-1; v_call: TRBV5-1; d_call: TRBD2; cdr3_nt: TGCGCCAGCAGCTTGGGACTAGCGGGAGACCACAATGAGCAGTTCTTC; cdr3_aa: CASSLGLAGDHNEQFF
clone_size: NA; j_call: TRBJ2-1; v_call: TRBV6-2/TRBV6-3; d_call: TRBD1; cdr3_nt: TGTGCCAGCAGTTACAACGCTCAGGGGGTCAATGAGCAGTTCTTC; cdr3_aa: CASSYNAQGVNEQFF
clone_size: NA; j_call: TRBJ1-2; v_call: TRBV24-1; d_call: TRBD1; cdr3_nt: TGTGCCACCAGTGACACTACAGGGGGGAGGTATGGCTACACCTTC; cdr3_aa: CATSDTTGGRYGYTF
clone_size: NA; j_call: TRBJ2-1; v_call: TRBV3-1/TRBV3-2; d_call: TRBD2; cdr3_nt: TGTGCCAGCAGCCGGGACTTCCCTAGCGGTAGTAGCTCCTACAATGAGCAGTTCTTC; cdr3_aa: CASSRDFPSGSSSYNEQFF
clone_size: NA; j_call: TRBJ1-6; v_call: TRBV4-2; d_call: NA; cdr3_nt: TGTGCCAGCAGCCAAGTCGGAAGACAGGATAATTCACCCCTCCACTTT; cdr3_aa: CASSQVGRQDNSPLHF
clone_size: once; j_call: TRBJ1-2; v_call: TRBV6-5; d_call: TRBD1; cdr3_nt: TGTGCCAGCAGGCCTGACAGGGAAGGCTATGGCTACACCTTC; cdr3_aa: CASRPDREGYGYTF
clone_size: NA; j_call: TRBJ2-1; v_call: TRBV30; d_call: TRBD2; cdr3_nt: TGTGCCTGGTATACGGGAGGGCCCGGCGAGCAGTTCTTC; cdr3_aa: CAWYTGGPGEQFF
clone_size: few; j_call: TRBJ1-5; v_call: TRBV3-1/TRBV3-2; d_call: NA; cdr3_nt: TGTGCCAGCAGCCAAGAGGGGCGTGGTTCCCAGCATTTT; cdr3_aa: CASSQEGRGSQHF
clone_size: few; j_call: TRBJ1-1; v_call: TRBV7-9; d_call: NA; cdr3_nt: TGTGCCAGCACCATGGGGGGGGACACTGAAGCTTTCTTT; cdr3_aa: CASTMGGDTEAFF
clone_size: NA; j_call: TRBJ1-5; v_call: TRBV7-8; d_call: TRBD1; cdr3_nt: TGTGCCAGCAGCTCTCACACAGGGGCTGCTCGCCTCAATCAGCCCCAGCATTTT; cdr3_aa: CASSSHTGAARLNQPQHF
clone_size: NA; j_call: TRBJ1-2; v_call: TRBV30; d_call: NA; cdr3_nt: TGTGCCTGGAAAGTTGGCTTGGGCATCGGCTACACCTTC; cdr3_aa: CAWKVGLGIGYTF
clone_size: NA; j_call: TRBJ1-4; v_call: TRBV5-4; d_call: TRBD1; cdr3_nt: TGTGCCAGCAGCTGGGACAGGGGGCGGGAAGAAAAACTGTTTTTT; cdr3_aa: CASSWDRGREEKLFF
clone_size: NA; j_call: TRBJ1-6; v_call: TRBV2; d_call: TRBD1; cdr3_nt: TGTGCCAGCAGTGGACAGGGGGCTAGCTCCTATAATTCACCCCTCCACTTT; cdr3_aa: CASSGQGASSYNSPLHF
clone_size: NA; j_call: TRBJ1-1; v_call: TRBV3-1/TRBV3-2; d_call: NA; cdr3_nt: TGTGCCAGCAGTCGGCAGGGGCCGAACACTGAAGCTTTCTTT; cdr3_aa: CASSRQGPNTEAFF
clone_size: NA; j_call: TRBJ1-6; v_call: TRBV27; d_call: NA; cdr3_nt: TGTGCCAGCAGTTTAAGACAGGCCGATAATTCACCCCTCCACTTT; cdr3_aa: CASSLRQADNSPLHF
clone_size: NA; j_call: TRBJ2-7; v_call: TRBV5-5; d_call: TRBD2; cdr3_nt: TGTGCCAGCAGCTTGGATATAGCGGGAGGGCTTACCTACGAGCAGTACTTC; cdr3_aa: CASSLDIAGGLTYEQYF
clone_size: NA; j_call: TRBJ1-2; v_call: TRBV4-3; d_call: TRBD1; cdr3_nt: TGCGCCAGCAGCCTTGCGACAGGGGGCTATGGCTACACCTTC; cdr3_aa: CASSLATGGYGYTF
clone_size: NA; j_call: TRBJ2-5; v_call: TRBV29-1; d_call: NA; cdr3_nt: TGCAGCGTGTACGAGTCGGAGACCCAGTACTTC; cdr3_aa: CSVYESETQYF
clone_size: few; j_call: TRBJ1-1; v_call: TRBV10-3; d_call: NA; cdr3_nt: TGTGCCATCAGTGGGAAACAGGGATTGAACACTGAAGCTTTCTTT; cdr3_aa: CAISGKQGLNTEAFF
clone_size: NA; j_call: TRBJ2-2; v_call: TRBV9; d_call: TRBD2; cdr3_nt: TGTGCCAGCAGCATTCCGAGCGGGAGAAACACCGGGGAGCTGTTTTTT; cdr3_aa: CASSIPSGRNTGELFF
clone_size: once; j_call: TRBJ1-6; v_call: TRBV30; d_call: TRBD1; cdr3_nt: TGTGCCTGGACAGGACAGGGGGGCGAACCCCTCCACTTT; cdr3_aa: CAWTGQGGEPLHF
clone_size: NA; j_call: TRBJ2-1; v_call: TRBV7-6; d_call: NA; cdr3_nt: TGTGCCAGCAGCCCGACAGGTTTCTCCTACAATGAGCAGTTCTTC; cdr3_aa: CASSPTGFSYNEQFF
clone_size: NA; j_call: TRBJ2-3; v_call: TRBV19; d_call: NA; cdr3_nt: TGTGCCAGTACCCCGGACAGGAGGGGGGCCGATACGCAGTATTTT; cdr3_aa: CASTPDRRGADTQYF